These 16 T cell receptor beta chains came from one sample sequenced in a study of T-cell reconstitution after alpha-beta-depleted transplantation in children. Unique molecular identifiers were used to barcode this TCRbeta library. TCRdb fed the PCR reads into MiXCR, producing one record per CDR3 protein. The sample consists of 500,000 or so distinct CDR3 sequences, approximately 32% of them appearing once. Sequenced material: PBMCs from the stem cell graft donor, taken from the stem cell graft. The receptor source for this set is a human donor who donated a stem cell graft to a child with aplastic anemia.

The table lists this clonotype with a few counts. V is TRBV28 and J is TRBJ1-1; D is uncertain. Germline CDR1 MDHEN, CDR2 SYDVKM. Deletions cut 8 bases from V and 0 bases from J, with 10 bases between. CDR3 length equals 13 residues. For the CDR3, the DNA is TGTGCCAGCTCACCACCGCTGAACACTGAAGCTTTCTTT. It encodes CASSPPLNTEAFF. Full variable domain (outside the CDR3, taken from reference TRBV28 and TRBJ1-1): DVKVTQSSRYLVKRTGEKVFLECVQDMDHENMFWYRQDPGLGLRLIYFSYDVKMKEKGDIPEGYSVSREKKERFSLILESASTNQTSMYLCASSPPLNTEAFFGQGTRLTVV.

This clonotype has more than one count but fewer than ten. J is TRBJ2-1 and V is TRBV7-2; D not resolved. V was pared by 5 bases and J by 9 bases, with 8 bases between. The CDR3 loop spans 11 amino acids. The germline CDR1 and CDR2 sequences are SGHTA and FQGNSA. The CDR3 nucleotides are TGTGCCAGCAGCCTACTGAGTGAGCAGTTCTTC. It is translated as CASSLLSEQFF.

In its sample, this clonotype was seen a few times. The junction departs from germline at one end; a sequencing error may be responsible. The chain has TRBV28 and TRBJ1-3; no clear D. CDR3 length: 14 residues. CDR1 MDHEN and CDR2 SYDVKM come from the germline V gene. CDR3 bases: TGTGCCAGCCTCCGGGCCCTCTCTGGGAACACCATATATTTT. It codes for CASLRALSGNTIYF.

V gene TRBV7-9 combines with J gene TRBJ2-7, with TRBD2 matching 11 bases. CDR1 and CDR2 (germline): SEHNR, FQNEAQ (reference sequence). The CDR3 covers 15 residues. The J segment lost 1 base and the V segment lost 8 bases, leaving 7 bases of the junction unmatched. The CDR3 here is CASGRGLAASYEQYF. As DNA, the CDR3 is TGTGCCAGCGGGCGGGGACTAGCGGCATCCTACGAGCAGTACTTC.

V gene TRBV5-1 combines with J gene TRBJ1-1; weak D call: TRBD1 (5 bases). CDR3 size: 14 residues. V lost 0 bases to trimming and J lost 8 bases, with 14 bases between them. Per germline, CDR1 SGHRS and CDR2 YFSETQ. The CDR3 loop is CASSLEGDRTEAFF. The CDR3 region has the DNA TGCGCCAGCAGCTTGGAAGGCGACAGAACCGAAGCTTTCTTT.

J is TRBJ2-2 and V is TRBV24-1; D ambiguous. The germline CDR1 and CDR2 sequences are KGHDR and SFDVKD. This CDR3 spans 14 amino acids. Trimming removed 5 bases at V and 6 bases at J, with 12 bases between. For the CDR3, the DNA is TGTGCCACCAGTGGACGAATTCTGCCCGGGGAGCTGTTTTTT. It specifies CATSGRILPGELFF.

This clonotype was counted between two and nine times. As DNA, the CDR3 is TGCGCCAGCAGCTTGAACAGGGCCGACACAGATACGCAGTATTTT. The encoded protein is CASSLNRADTDTQYF. The V call is TRBV5-1, the J call TRBJ2-3; possibly TRBD1 for D (6 bases). Trimming left V 1 base short and J 2 bases short, with 11 bases between. The CDR3 has 15 amino acids. CDR1 and CDR2 from the germline V gene are SGHRS and YFSETQ.

V is TRBV9 and J is TRBJ2-3; D gene unclear. Germline V CDR1 and CDR2: SGDLS, YYNGEE. Deletions cut 0 bases from V and 7 bases from J, with 9 bases between. CDR3 length equals 13 residues. This CDR3 reads CASSVEGVNTQYF. Here the CDR3 DNA reads TGTGCCAGCAGCGTAGAGGGTGTAAATACGCAGTATTTT.

Only a few counts were recorded for this clonotype. The rearrangement joins TRBV12-3 or TRBV12-4 to TRBJ1-5; 7 bases agree with TRBD1. The CDR3 totals 16 residues. Trimming at V came to 6 bases and at J to 2 bases, leaving 10 bases not matched to a gene. The CDR3 DNA sequence: TGTGCCAGCAGCGCAACAGGGGAGAACGGCAATCAGCCCCAGCATTTT. Its protein product is CASSATGENGNQPQHF.

This clonotype was counted at least ten times. CDR3 protein: CASSPRRDGDEQFF. CDR3 DNA sequence: TGTGCCAGCTCACCACGAAGGGACGGCGATGAGCAGTTCTTC. The chain employs TRBV18 and TRBJ2-1; D possibly uses TRBD1 or TRBD2 (5 bases each). The CDR3 is 14 amino acids. Looked up from germline, CDR1 is KGHSH and CDR2 is LQKENI. The germline V and J ends were trimmed by 1 base and 8 bases, with 12 bases remaining between them. The whole variable domain, remainder taken from reference TRBV18 and TRBJ2-1, is NAGVMQNPRHLVRRRGQEARLRCSPMKGHSHVYWYRQLPEEGLKFMVYLQKENIIDESGMPKERFSAEFPKEGPSILRIQQVVRGDSAAYFCASSPRRDGDEQFFGPGTRLTVL.

This sequence joins TRBV5-8 and TRBJ2-3; tentatively, D is TRBD2 (6 bases). The germline V and J ends were trimmed by 0 bases and 2 bases, with 13 bases remaining between them. The CDR3 runs to 16 residues. The germline CDR1 and CDR2 sequences are SGHTS and YDEGEE. Here the CDR3 reads CASSLGRDSLTDTQYF. The CDR3 nucleotides read TGTGCCAGCAGCTTGGGCCGGGACTCACTCACAGATACGCAGTATTTT.

At least ten counts were recorded for this clonotype. Relative to the germline gene, one junction end is altered; a read error may explain this. The chain employs TRBV5-1 and TRBJ1-5; 7 positions match TRBD1. From germline, CDR1 is SGHRS and CDR2 YFSETQ. This CDR3 is built from 14 residues. CDR3 in DNA: TGTGCCAGCAGCTTGGGGACAGTTAATCAGCCCCAGCATTTT. Protein sequence: CASSLGTVNQPQHF. The variable domain in full, with the rest retrieved from reference TRBV5-1 and TRBJ1-5, is KAGVTQTPRYLIKTRGQQVTLSCSPISGHRSVSWYQQTPGQGLQFLFEYFSETQRNKGNFPGRFSGRQFSNSRSEMNVSTLELGDSALYLCASSLGTVNQPQHFGDGTRLSIL.

This clonotype was counted only a few times. The DNA for the CDR3 is TGCAGTGCTAGTTTAGCGGGGGGTAACAATGAGCAGTTCTTC. Residues: CSASLAGGNNEQFF. The chain couples TRBV20-1 to TRBJ2-1, with 10 positions matching TRBD2. CDR3 length equals 14 residues. The junction had 4 bases not matched to a gene; V was cut back by 3 bases and J by 5 bases. Germline CDR1 is DFQATT and CDR2 is SNEGSKA (reference sequence).

The chain joins TRBV6-1 to TRBJ2-3; 9 bases match TRBD2. CDR3 length equals 14 residues. The germline V gene has CDR1 MNHNS and CDR2 SASEGT. The J segment lost 0 bases and the V segment lost 7 bases, leaving 2 bases of the junction unmatched. The CDR3 region is CASMLAGSTDTQYF. Here the CDR3 DNA reads TGTGCCAGCATGCTAGCGGGGAGCACAGATACGCAGTATTTT.

The rearrangement uses TRBV30 and TRBJ2-3; TRBD1 matches at 10 bases. The germline gives CDR1 GTSNPN, CDR2 SVGIG (reference sequence). This CDR3 is built from 12 residues. J gave up 9 bases and V 5 bases, and 5 bases lay outside the gene matches. The CDR3: CAWERDRGTQYF. In DNA form, the CDR3 reads TGTGCCTGGGAACGGGACAGGGGAACGCAGTATTTT.

The J gene is TRBJ1-1, the V gene TRBV7-9; 7 bases are a match to TRBD1. In germline, CDR1 is SEHNR, CDR2 FQNEAQ (reference sequence). This CDR3 has 16 amino acids. V shed 4 bases and J 4 bases; nucleotides not matched to a gene: 12. The CDR3 DNA reads TGTGCCAGCAGCTCCGAGGACAGGCTAGGTCGCACTGAAGCTTTCTTT. It encodes CASSSEDRLGRTEAFF.